Below are 12 T cell receptor beta chains sequenced from a single sample in a study of T-cell memory formation after mild COVID-19. TCRdb ran MiXCR on the 5' RACE reads and lists one entry per CDR3 protein. The sample has fewer than 350,000 distinct CDR3 sequences, around an eighth seen once. The material sequenced was PBMCs or a T cell subset sorted from them (not recorded which). The receptors here all came from a man aged 18 to 29 who had mild COVID-19 (a few samples of this study predate the infection). Cell type and time point are not known.

J is TRBJ1-5 and V is TRBV9; D might be TRBD1 (6 bases). The germline V and J ends were trimmed by 4 bases and 2 bases, with 16 bases remaining between them. CDR1 is SGDLS, CDR2 YYNGEE, per germline. The CDR3 loop spans 16 amino acids. The CDR3 sequence: CASSTRTGIGNQPQHF. CDR3 nucleotides: TGTGCCAGCAGCACCAGAACAGGGATAGGCAATCAGCCCCAGCATTTT.

The V gene is TRBV9, the J gene TRBJ1-2; tentatively, D is TRBD1 (5 bases). The V gene lost 4 bases and the J gene lost 8 bases, with 12 bases spanning the gap. CDR1 and CDR2 from the germline V gene are SGDLS and YYNGEE. The CDR3 loop spans 12 amino acids. CDR3 loop: CASSRGGEGYTF. The CDR3 DNA reads as TGTGCCAGCAGCCGCGGGGGGGAAGGCTACACCTTC.

This clonotype was counted ten times or more. This chain links TRBV12-3 or TRBV12-4 with TRBJ2-5, with 8 bases fitting TRBD1. This CDR3 is 15 amino acids long. Trimming cost V 3 bases and J 5 bases; bases outside gene matches: 8. The CDR3 region has the DNA TGTGCCAGCAGTTTCGGACAGGGTGATAGGGAGACCCAGTACTTC. It translates to CASSFGQGDRETQYF.

CDR3 amino acids: CASSLDGKETQYF. In DNA form, the CDR3 reads TGTGCCAGCAGCTTGGATGGGAAAGAGACCCAGTACTTC. This sequence joins TRBV7-9 and TRBJ2-5, with D hard to call. This CDR3 has 13 amino acids. The V end lost 3 bases, the J end lost 3 bases, and 8 bases lay between the germline ends. The germline gives CDR1 SEHNR, CDR2 FQNEAQ (reference sequence).

This clonotype appeared a few times. The chain couples TRBV6-2 or TRBV6-3 to TRBJ2-7; 7 bases line up with TRBD1. Germline lookup yields CDR1 MNHEY and CDR2 SVGEGT. V dropped 6 bases and J dropped 4; count of bases not matched to a gene: 9. This CDR3 is 14 amino acids long. The CDR3 bases are TGTGCCAGCAGATTATCCGGGACAGTTTACGAGCAGTACTTC. This gives the protein CASRLSGTVYEQYF.

This clonotype was counted a few times. The CDR3 here is CASRRGQGTNEQFF. The CDR3 DNA reads as TGTGCCTCCCGGCGGGGACAGGGCACCAATGAGCAGTTCTTC. This sequence joins TRBV6-5 and TRBJ2-1, with 9 bases lining up with TRBD1. This CDR3 comprises 14 residues. Unmatched junction bases numbered 11, after V lost 11 bases and J lost 6 bases. Germline CDR1 MNHEY, CDR2 SVGAGI.

J is TRBJ2-3 and V is TRBV29-1; D is unresolved. V dropped 4 bases and J dropped 3 bases, with 8 bases sitting between them. CDR3 length: 12 residues. Germline CDR1 is SQVTM and CDR2 is ANQGSEA. CDR3 DNA: TGCAGCGTTGCCTACGTAACAGATACGCAGTATTTT. It encodes CSVAYVTDTQYF.

The table lists this clonotype with a few counts. The chain links TRBV29-1 to TRBJ2-7; possibly TRBD1 or TRBD2 for D (5 bases each). V was shortened by 0 bases and J by 3 bases, with 15 bases between the two germline ends. Germline values: CDR1 SQVTM, CDR2 ANQGSEA. The CDR3 is made up of 15 amino acids. CDR3 protein: CSVEDDGGSNYEQYF. The CDR3 DNA reads TGCAGCGTTGAAGATGATGGGGGAAGTAACTACGAGCAGTACTTC.

The J gene is TRBJ1-2, the V gene TRBV5-1, with no clear D. Trimming pared 0 bases from V and 5 bases from J, leaving 11 bases between. CDR3 length equals 14 residues. Germline V gene data show CDR1 as SGHRS and CDR2 as YFSETQ. The DNA for the CDR3 is TGCGCCAGCAGCTTGGGGTTGAGGGATTATGGCTACACCTTC. As protein: CASSLGLRDYGYTF.

The chain joins TRBV28 to TRBJ1-1; D not certain. The CDR3 covers 12 residues. V was trimmed by 3 bases and J by 6 bases, leaving 8 bases between them. The V gene's germline CDR1 is MDHEN and CDR2 SYDVKM. CDR3 DNA: TGTGCCAGCAGTTTCGGACGGGCTGAAGCTTTCTTT. This translates into CASSFGRAEAFF.

The rearrangement links TRBV6-5 to TRBJ2-7; D possibly corresponds to TRBD2 (6 bases). V lost 5 bases and J lost 4, with 15 bases in between. CDR1 MNHEY and CDR2 SVGAGI come from the germline V gene. CDR3 length equals 14 residues. This chain's CDR3 is CASSPTGVLYEQYV. The CDR3 region has the DNA TGTGCCAGCAGTCCTACGGGAGTTTTATACGAGCAGTACGTC.

The gene calls are TRBV5-1 and TRBJ1-1, with D possibly matching TRBD1 (6 bases). Trimming pared 5 bases from V and 6 bases from J, leaving 17 bases between. The V gene's germline CDR1 is SGHRS and CDR2 YFSETQ. The CDR3 has 14 amino acids. The CDR3 nucleotides read TGCGCCAGCAGACAGGGAGGGGATCGGTCTGAAGCTTTCTTT. This gives the protein CASRQGGDRSEAFF.